The entry that follows covers one TCR beta chain sequence. What it binds is unknown. The sample belongs to a study of shared clonotypes between healthy human individuals. Study results and caveats: Compared with clonotypes that all four donors shared, non-shared clonotypes had lower generation probabilities. An effect of sequencing depth on clonotype sharing among donors was expected.

This CDR3 region has 14 residues. Germline loops: CDR1 SGHTA, CDR2 FQGNSA. Trimming took 6 bases from V and 6 from J, leaving 18 bases between them. Method: immunoSEQ multiplex PCR; TCRdb's copy keeps in-frame clones and lacks some. This table has about 2.3 million clones, more than 80% appearing once. This clonotype was obtained from a man younger than 35 in good health. Some clones in this sample may be carry-over from other donors' samples. The chain uses TRBV7-2 and TRBJ2-7; possibly TRBD2 for D (6 bases). Sequencing was done on a sample of naive CD4+ T cells from PBMCs. Subset specified: CD45RA+ positively selected. The CDR3 protein is CASSPFSGDSEQYF. CDR3 DNA: TGTGCCAGCAGTCCGTTCTCGGGAGATTCCGAGCAGTACTTC.